These 6 T cell receptor beta chains were all obtained from the same sample, sequenced in a study of cytomegalovirus exposure and HLA in healthy donors. In the PCR, 60 Vbeta and 13 Jbeta primers were used. The method was immunoSEQ multiplex PCR; TCRdb's version includes in-frame clones alone and lacks a portion of them. Here the sample spans approximately 97,000 clones, about 76% being singletons. Sequences were obtained from PBMCs. The receptors derive from a woman in her seventies in good health and CMV-seropositive.

The sample holds a few counts of this clone. The V gene is TRBV18, the J gene TRBJ1-3; no clear D gene. From germline, CDR1 is KGHSH and CDR2 LQKENI. CDR3 length: 14 amino acids. V was shortened by 3 bases and J by 6 bases, with 12 bases between the two germline ends. The CDR3 DNA reads as TGTGCCAGCTCACCGGGAGCGGCGGAAAACACCATATATTTT. Amino acid sequence: CASSPGAAENTIYF.

This chain links TRBV5-5 with TRBJ2-1; tentative D call: TRBD1 (5 bases). V was pared by 2 bases and J by 0 bases, with 9 bases between. CDR3 length equals 15 residues. CDR1 SGHKS and CDR2 YYEKEE come from the germline V gene (reference sequence). The CDR3 protein is CASSFQGNSYNEQFF. DNA of the CDR3: TGTGCCAGCAGCTTTCAGGGTAACTCCTACAATGAGCAGTTCTTC.

J is TRBJ2-7 and V is TRBV9; 9 nucleotides align to TRBD2. Germline V gene data show CDR1 as SGDLS and CDR2 as YYNGEE. The CDR3 runs to 16 residues. Losses at the gene ends were 2 bases for V and 0 bases for J; bases not matched to a gene: 6. The CDR3 DNA sequence: TGTGCCAGCAGCGTTTCTAGCGGGGCACCCTCCTACGAGCAGTACTTC. This gives the protein CASSVSSGAPSYEQYF.

The chain has TRBV7-2 and TRBJ2-5; tentative D call: TRBD1 (5 bases). Trimming left V 7 bases short and J 0 bases short, with 24 bases between. The CDR3 totals 18 residues. Germline V gene lookup returns CDR1 SGHTA and CDR2 FQGNSA. The chain's CDR3 is CASTPRNRPRFYQETQYF. The CDR3 DNA follows: TGTGCCAGCACCCCACGGAACAGGCCTCGTTTTTACCAAGAGACCCAGTACTTC.

The chain carries TRBV9 and TRBJ2-7; possibly TRBD2 for D (6 bases). The CDR3 loop spans 17 amino acids. Germline CDR1 and CDR2: SGDLS and YYNGEE. With 3 bases removed from V and 5 bases from J, the gap between germline ends came to 24 bases. CDR3 nucleotide sequence: TGTGCCAGCAGCGATGGGACTTCCTACGTCCCGGGCCACGAGCAGTACTTC. This encodes CASSDGTSYVPGHEQYF.

The chain has TRBV2 and TRBJ2-2, with D possibly being TRBD2 (6 bases). Looked up from germline, CDR1 is SNHLY and CDR2 is FYNNEI. V was pared by 7 bases and J by 3 bases, with 15 bases between. The CDR3 consists of 15 residues. CDR3 bases: TGTGCCAGCACCCCGGTGGTAGCGGACACCGGGGAGCTGTTTTTT. Residues: CASTPVVADTGELFF.